Listed below are T cell receptor beta chains from one sample, sequenced in a study of CD8+CD57+ T cells in acquired aplastic anemia. Each CDR3 protein is one row after TCRdb ran MiXCR on the reads. This sample has about 170,000 distinct CDR3 sequences, with roughly 48% found just once. Sequenced material: sorted CD4+, CD8+, or CD8+CD57+ T cells (not recorded which) from PBMCs. The source of these receptors is a human donor in good health. Each CDR3 is given with its conserved first and last residue. The order of the fields is CDR3 protein, CDR3 DNA, D gene, clone size, J gene, V gene. The D gene is left open where the match is weak. Rows give clone size only sometimes, using once, few, many, or a class for an expanded clone.

CDR3aa: CASSKGQGATGELFF; CDR3nt: TGCGCCAGCAGCAAAGGACAGGGCGCCACCGGGGAGCTGTTTTTT; d_gene: TRBD1; abundance: .; j_gene: TRBJ2-2; v_gene: TRBV5-1
CDR3aa: CASQGGYEQYF; CDR3nt: TGTGCCAGCCAGGGGGGGTACGAGCAGTACTTC; d_gene: .; abundance: many; j_gene: TRBJ2-7; v_gene: TRBV6-1
CDR3aa: CASSLPPPQAPRQYF; CDR3nt: TGTGCCAGCAGCTTGCCCCCCCCACAGGCTCCTCGGCAGTACTTC; d_gene: .; abundance: many; j_gene: TRBJ2-7; v_gene: TRBV5-5
CDR3aa: CAWSVGTGSGNTIYF; CDR3nt: TGTGCCTGGAGTGTGGGGACGGGCTCTGGAAACACCATATATTTT; d_gene: .; abundance: .; j_gene: TRBJ1-3; v_gene: TRBV30
CDR3aa: CASSQVPGPNEQYF; CDR3nt: TGCGCCAGCAGCCAAGTGCCGGGACCCAACGAGCAGTACTTC; d_gene: .; abundance: once; j_gene: TRBJ2-7; v_gene: TRBV4-1
CDR3aa: CASSQGPRSYEQYF; CDR3nt: TGCGCCAGCAGCCAAGGCCCTAGGAGCTACGAGCAGTACTTC; d_gene: .; abundance: .; j_gene: TRBJ2-7; v_gene: TRBV4-3
CDR3aa: CATSRDSRGTQYF; CDR3nt: TGTGCCACCAGCAGAGATAGCAGAGGTACGCAGTATTTT; d_gene: .; abundance: .; j_gene: TRBJ2-3; v_gene: TRBV15
CDR3aa: CASRAVNTEAFF; CDR3nt: TGTGCCAGCAGGGCCGTGAACACTGAAGCTTTCTTT; d_gene: .; abundance: many; j_gene: TRBJ1-1; v_gene: TRBV6-5
CDR3aa: CASTASLTTGNEQFF; CDR3nt: TGTGCCAGTACGGCCAGTCTGACGACCGGGAATGAGCAGTTCTTC; d_gene: .; abundance: many; j_gene: TRBJ2-1; v_gene: TRBV19
CDR3aa: CASSQVRGRYNSPLHF; CDR3nt: TGTGCCAGCAGCCAAGTTAGGGGACGATATAATTCACCCCTCCACTTT; d_gene: .; abundance: .; j_gene: TRBJ1-6; v_gene: TRBV14
CDR3aa: CATSRDLGGNQPQHF; CDR3nt: TGTGCCACCAGCAGAGATCTGGGTGGCAATCAGCCCCAGCATTTT; d_gene: .; abundance: few; j_gene: TRBJ1-5; v_gene: TRBV15
CDR3aa: CASSAGVTQPQHF; CDR3nt: TGTGCCAGCAGCGCAGGGGTTACTCAGCCCCAGCATTTT; d_gene: .; abundance: .; j_gene: TRBJ1-5; v_gene: TRBV5-3
CDR3aa: CASRKLGVLQETQYF; CDR3nt: TGTGCCAGCAGGAAGTTGGGGGTGCTCCAGGAGACCCAGTACTTC; d_gene: .; abundance: many; j_gene: TRBJ2-5; v_gene: TRBV3-1
CDR3aa: CASSSRGGGYGYTF; CDR3nt: TGTGCCAGCAGTTCGCGGGGGGGGGGATATGGCTACACCTTC; d_gene: .; abundance: few; j_gene: TRBJ1-2; v_gene: TRBV6-5
CDR3aa: CASSVGLGAGYEQYF; CDR3nt: TGTGCCAGCAGCGTAGGTTTGGGGGCGGGGTACGAGCAGTACTTC; d_gene: .; abundance: .; j_gene: TRBJ2-7; v_gene: TRBV9
CDR3aa: CAGDGISSYEQYF; CDR3nt: TGTGCCGGGGACGGAATAAGCTCCTACGAGCAGTACTTC; d_gene: .; abundance: .; j_gene: TRBJ2-7; v_gene: TRBV7-9
CDR3aa: CASSSSGGTGELFF; CDR3nt: TGTGCCAGCAGCTCTAGCGGGGGCACCGGGGAGCTGTTTTTT; d_gene: TRBD2; abundance: many; j_gene: TRBJ2-2; v_gene: TRBV5-6
CDR3aa: CSASPPGTGDEKLFF; CDR3nt: TGCAGTGCTAGCCCGCCCGGGACAGGAGATGAAAAACTGTTTTTT; d_gene: TRBD1; abundance: many; j_gene: TRBJ1-4; v_gene: TRBV20-1
CDR3aa: CATSRDDRGINQPQHF; CDR3nt: TGTGCCACCAGCAGAGATGACAGGGGGATCAATCAGCCCCAGCATTTT; d_gene: TRBD1; abundance: .; j_gene: TRBJ1-5; v_gene: TRBV15
CDR3aa: CASSELGPDTGELFF; CDR3nt: TGTGCCAGCAGTGAATTAGGACCGGACACCGGGGAGCTGTTTTTT; d_gene: .; abundance: .; j_gene: TRBJ2-2; v_gene: TRBV2
CDR3aa: CSVALAGSINEKLFF; CDR3nt: TGCAGCGTTGCTCTGGCGGGCAGTATAAATGAAAAACTGTTTTTT; d_gene: .; abundance: many; j_gene: TRBJ1-4; v_gene: TRBV29-1
CDR3aa: CATSREGTGGNQPQHF; CDR3nt: TGTGCCACCAGCAGAGAAGGGACAGGGGGAAATCAGCCCCAGCATTTT; d_gene: TRBD1; abundance: .; j_gene: TRBJ1-5; v_gene: TRBV15
CDR3aa: CASSGESQNSPLHF; CDR3nt: TGTGCCAGCAGTGGTGAATCGCAAAATTCACCCCTCCACTTT; d_gene: .; abundance: .; j_gene: TRBJ1-6; v_gene: TRBV7-9
CDR3aa: CASSPGRENTEAFF; CDR3nt: TGTGCCAGCTCACCAGGGCGGGAGAACACTGAAGCTTTCTTT; d_gene: .; abundance: .; j_gene: TRBJ1-1; v_gene: TRBV18
CDR3aa: CASSTSGGGTQYF; CDR3nt: TGTGCCAGCAGCACAAGCGGGGGGGGTACGCAGTATTTT; d_gene: TRBD2; abundance: few; j_gene: TRBJ2-3; v_gene: TRBV7-6
CDR3aa: CATSEEIGGKAFF; CDR3nt: TGTGCCACCAGTGAGGAGATAGGGGGCAAAGCTTTCTTT; d_gene: TRBD1; abundance: .; j_gene: TRBJ1-1; v_gene: TRBV24-1
CDR3aa: CASSRERLAGGLFF; CDR3nt: TGTGCCAGCAGCCGTGAGAGGTTGGCCGGGGGGCTGTTTTTT; d_gene: .; abundance: few; j_gene: TRBJ2-2; v_gene: TRBV5-6
CDR3aa: CASSAQSTGELFF; CDR3nt: TGTGCCAGCAGCGCGCAATCCACCGGGGAGCTGTTTTTT; d_gene: .; abundance: many; j_gene: TRBJ2-2; v_gene: TRBV9
CDR3aa: CSARDRSPNQPQHF; CDR3nt: TGCAGTGCTAGAGACAGGAGCCCTAATCAGCCCCAGCATTTT; d_gene: .; abundance: .; j_gene: TRBJ1-5; v_gene: TRBV20-1
CDR3aa: CASSQSGPRGEKLSF; CDR3nt: TGTGCCAGCAGCCAGTCCGGGCCTAGGGGGGAAAAACTGTCTTTT; d_gene: .; abundance: .; j_gene: TRBJ1-4; v_gene: TRBV12-3/TRBV12-4
CDR3aa: CASSISRFMGNTGAFF; CDR3nt: TGTGCCAGTAGTATATCCCGTTTTATGGGGAACACTGGGGCTTTCTTT; d_gene: .; abundance: .; j_gene: TRBJ1-1; v_gene: TRBV19
CDR3aa: CASSLGGFETQYF; CDR3nt: TGTGCCAGCAGCTTGGGGGGGTTTGAGACCCAGTACTTC; d_gene: TRBD2; abundance: .; j_gene: TRBJ2-5; v_gene: TRBV7-8
CDR3aa: CASSPQGAKNTEAFF; CDR3nt: TGCGCCAGCTCACCCCAGGGGGCTAAGAACACTGAAGCTTTCTTT; d_gene: TRBD1; abundance: .; j_gene: TRBJ1-1; v_gene: TRBV5-1
CDR3aa: CASSWGQSSSGNTIYF; CDR3nt: TGTGCCAGCAGCTGGGGACAGTCTAGCTCTGGAAACACCATATATTTT; d_gene: TRBD1; abundance: many; j_gene: TRBJ1-3; v_gene: TRBV7-2
CDR3aa: CSARQGNTGELFF; CDR3nt: TGCAGTGCTAGACAGGGTAACACCGGGGAGCTGTTTTTT; d_gene: .; abundance: few; j_gene: TRBJ2-2; v_gene: TRBV20-1
CDR3aa: CASSWGRSTDTQYF; CDR3nt: TGTGCCAGCAGCTGGGGGCGGAGCACAGATACGCAGTATTTT; d_gene: .; abundance: many; j_gene: TRBJ2-3; v_gene: TRBV5-6
CDR3aa: CASSPQVAGAETQYF; CDR3nt: TGTGCCAGCAGCCCCCAAGTAGCGGGAGCGGAGACCCAGTACTTC; d_gene: TRBD2; abundance: many; j_gene: TRBJ2-5; v_gene: TRBV9
CDR3aa: CASTSLHRGTQHF; CDR3nt: TGTGCCAGCACCAGCTTACATAGGGGGACCCAGCATTTT; d_gene: .; abundance: many; j_gene: TRBJ1-5; v_gene: TRBV6-1
CDR3aa: CASSLSPDSYYGYTF; CDR3nt: TGCGCCAGCAGCCTTTCCCCGGACAGCTACTATGGCTACACCTTC; d_gene: .; abundance: .; j_gene: TRBJ1-2; v_gene: TRBV4-1
CDR3aa: CASSLRQGGRGYTF; CDR3nt: TGTGCCAGCAGTTTGCGACAGGGAGGACGTGGCTACACCTTC; d_gene: TRBD1; abundance: .; j_gene: TRBJ1-2; v_gene: TRBV10-3
CDR3aa: CASSPETGYGTQYF; CDR3nt: TGTGCCAGCTCACCCGAGACAGGGTACGGGACCCAGTACTTC; d_gene: TRBD1; abundance: few; j_gene: TRBJ2-5; v_gene: TRBV18
CDR3aa: CASSQGRWNTGELFF; CDR3nt: TGTGCCAGCAGCCAAGGGCGGTGGAACACCGGGGAGCTGTTTTTT; d_gene: .; abundance: few; j_gene: TRBJ2-2; v_gene: TRBV3-1